This T cell receptor beta chain was identified during a study of blood T cell repertoires in COVID-19. Study at large: Acute-phase and convalescent COVID-19 samples originated in the United States, Italy and Spain.

V was trimmed by 4 bases and J by 0 bases, leaving 7 bases between them. This CDR3 is built from 13 residues. The germline CDR1 and CDR2 sequences are MNHGY and SAAAGT. Methods used by the authors: Amplified reference gene primers provided the basis for estimating nucleated cell counts. Produced via immunoSEQ multiplex PCR; TCRdb's table is partial and in-frame only. V and J calls plus clone size are reproduced from that table; the DNA served to infer D and trimming. The top ten hold 2% to 2.5% of the sample, which has over 250,000 clones, under 90% seen once. The genes are TRBV6-8 and TRBJ2-7; D is uncertain. The source material was peripheral blood. The sequence came from a man aged 45-65 years with acute or convalescent COVID-19. The CDR3 is CASSLLCSYEQYF. DNA for the CDR3: TGTGCCAGCAGTTTACTCTGCTCCTACGAGCAGTACTTC.